One and the same sample provided the 32 T cell receptor beta chains below, sequenced in a study of Ad26.COV2.S vaccination and SARS-CoV-2 variants. Treatment described: about 20 received Ad26.COV2.S at low or high dose, single or two shots; about five received placebo; per-sample allocation not given. Specimens were obtained on day 63 following the first vaccine or placebo injection. Assay: immunoSEQ multiplex PCR; the TCRdb copy retains only in-frame clones and omits some. Of some 640,000 clones listed, about 89% are singletons. The material sequenced was peripheral blood, taken in a trial of Ad26.COV2.S vaccine versus placebo. These receptors were collected from a person aged 18-65 years who received the Ad26.COV2.S COVID-19 vaccine or a placebo.

V and J are TRBV5-6 and TRBJ2-3; the D is unclear. Germline V CDR1 and CDR2: SGHDT, YYEEEE. Trimming removed 1 base from V and 2 bases from J, with 11 bases in between. The CDR3 is made up of 15 amino acids. The CDR3 DNA reads TGTGCCAGCAGCTTGAGGTTTGACCTCACAGATACGCAGTATTTT. As protein: CASSLRFDLTDTQYF. Based on the CDR3 plus reference TRBV5-6 and TRBJ2-3, the full variable domain is DAGVTQSPTHLIKTRGQQVTLRCSPKSGHDTVSWYQQALGQGPQFIFQYYEEEERQRGNFPDRFSGHQFPNYSSELNVNALLLGDSALYLCASSLRFDLTDTQYFGPGTRLTVL.

The CDR3 sequence is CATGTGGRIDQPQHF. The CDR3 bases are TGTGCCACCGGCACAGGGGGCCGCATAGATCAGCCCCAGCATTTT. The rearrangement joins TRBV15 to TRBJ1-5; 9 nucleotides align to TRBD1. The ends lost 8 bases at V and 5 bases at J; junction bases unmatched: 10. This CDR3 is built from 15 residues. CDR1 and CDR2 (germline): LNHNV, YYDKDF (reference sequence).

This rearrangement joins TRBV18 to TRBJ2-7; unclear D gene. Between the trimmed V and J ends, which lost 3 bases and 2 bases, there was a span of 20 bases. In germline, CDR1 is KGHSH, CDR2 LQKENI. There are 17 residues in the CDR3. The DNA of the CDR3 is TGTGCCAGCTCACCTCCCTTGGACCAGGACCGTGCCTACGAGCAGTACTTC. The encoded protein is CASSPPLDQDRAYEQYF.

This clone was counted a single time. The CDR3 loop reads CASHTSGGGNEQFF. The DNA for the CDR3 is TGTGCCTCACACACTAGCGGGGGAGGCAATGAGCAGTTCTTC. The chain joins TRBV10-3 to TRBJ2-1; 11 nucleotides agree with TRBD2. This CDR3 has 14 amino acids. Germline lookup yields CDR1 ENHRY and CDR2 SYGVKD. Unmatched junction bases numbered 9, after V lost 11 bases and J lost 6 bases.

The chain uses TRBV5-1 and TRBJ2-7; TRBD1 is a possible D gene (5 bases). Between the trimmed V and J ends, which lost 0 bases and 6 bases, there was a span of 7 bases. Looked up from germline, CDR1 is SGHRS and CDR2 is YFSETQ. The CDR3 totals 12 residues. CDR3 DNA: TGCGCCAGCAGCTTGGCCCAGGGCGAGCAGTACTTC. Protein sequence: CASSLAQGEQYF.

This chain links TRBV7-8 with TRBJ1-2; D gene unclear. V was shortened by 4 bases and J by 8 bases, with 14 bases between the two germline ends. The CDR3 sequence is 13 residues long. Germline V gene data show CDR1 as SGHVS and CDR2 as FQNEAQ. The DNA of the CDR3 is TGTGCCAGCAGCTCCTCTACAACAAGAGGCTACACCTTC. Translation: CASSSSTTRGYTF.

This chain joins TRBV5-1 and TRBJ2-7; TRBD1 agrees at 7 bases. The CDR3 has 15 residues. Per the germline V gene, CDR1 is SGHRS and CDR2 is YFSETQ. V dropped 0 bases and J dropped 1; count of bases not matched to a gene: 4. This CDR3 reads CASSLADRASYEQYF. CDR3 DNA sequence: TGCGCCAGCAGCTTGGCCGACAGGGCGTCCTACGAGCAGTACTTC.

The V call is TRBV18, the J call TRBJ1-1, with no clear D. The CDR3 sequence is 14 residues long. The V gene lost 1 base and the J gene lost 4 bases, with 10 bases spanning the gap. The germline CDR1 and CDR2 sequences are KGHSH and LQKENI. The CDR3: CASSPREWGTEAFF. CDR3 nucleotides: TGTGCCAGCTCACCACGGGAGTGGGGCACTGAAGCTTTCTTT. The full variable domain, in which reference TRBV18 and TRBJ1-1 provide the parts outside the CDR3, is NAGVMQNPRHLVRRRGQEARLRCSPMKGHSHVYWYRQLPEEGLKFMVYLQKENIIDESGMPKERFSAEFPKEGPSILRIQQVVRGDSAAYFCASSPREWGTEAFFGQGTRLTVV.

V gene TRBV15 combines with J gene TRBJ2-5; D call uncertain. V was clipped by 2 bases and J by 7 bases, with 11 bases between them. The germline gives CDR1 LNHNV, CDR2 YYDKDF (reference sequence). This CDR3 is 13 amino acids long. CDR3 nucleotide sequence: TGTGCCACCAGCAGATTAGAAAAGGGGACCCAGTACTTC. It specifies CATSRLEKGTQYF. Full variable domain (rest looked up from reference TRBV15 and TRBJ2-5): DAMVIQNPRYQVTQFGKPVTLSCSQTLNHNVMYWYQQKSSQAPKLLFHYYDKDFNNEADTPDNFQSRRPNTSFCFLDIRSPGLGDTAMYLCATSRLEKGTQYFGPGTRLLVL.

This CDR3 reads CASSRRLGGQGDYNEQFF. For the CDR3, the DNA is TGTGCCAGCAGCCGACGTCTAGGGGGACAGGGTGACTACAATGAGCAGTTCTTC. The V gene is TRBV4-2, the J gene TRBJ2-1; TRBD1 matches 9 bases. The CDR3 covers 18 residues. In germline, CDR1 is LGHNA, CDR2 YNFKEQ. J lost 3 bases, V lost 4 bases, and 13 bases had no gene match.

V gene TRBV4-3 combines with J gene TRBJ2-1, with 8 bases fitting TRBD2. V was pared by 5 bases and J by 8 bases, with 5 bases of the junction left unmatched. The germline V gene encodes CDR1 LGHNA and CDR2 YSLEER. This CDR3 spans 13 amino acids. CDR3 amino acids: CASSDGGAYEQFF. DNA of the CDR3: TGCGCCAGCAGCGACGGGGGGGCCTATGAGCAGTTCTTC.

This chain uses TRBV6-5 with TRBJ2-3, with D uncertain. The CDR3 has 11 amino acids. Trimming left V 7 bases short and J 2 bases short, with 4 bases between. Germline V CDR1 and CDR2: MNHEY, SVGAGI. The CDR3 protein is CASTFTDTQYF. The DNA for the CDR3 is TGTGCCAGCACTTTCACAGATACGCAGTATTTT.

The chain combines TRBV15 with TRBJ2-7; the match to TRBD1 covers 7 bases. The trim removed 3 bases at V and 2 bases at J, leaving 4 bases unmatched. CDR3 length: 14 amino acids. Germline CDR1 is LNHNV and CDR2 is YYDKDF (reference sequence). This chain's CDR3 is CATSRRQGPYEQYF. The CDR3 coding sequence is TGTGCCACCAGCAGGAGACAGGGACCCTACGAGCAGTACTTC. The full variable domain, rest sourced from reference TRBV15 and TRBJ2-7, is DAMVIQNPRYQVTQFGKPVTLSCSQTLNHNVMYWYQQKSSQAPKLLFHYYDKDFNNEADTPDNFQSRRPNTSFCFLDIRSPGLGDTAMYLCATSRRQGPYEQYFGPGTRLTVT.

This chain links TRBV11-2 with TRBJ1-4, with a tentative D call TRBD1 (5 bases). The CDR3 spans 14 residues. V shed 0 bases and J shed 8 bases, with 10 bases lying between them. The germline V gene encodes CDR1 SGHAT and CDR2 FQNNGV. The CDR3, as DNA: TGTGCCAGCAGCTTAGAAGGCCAGGGAGAAAAACTGTTTTTT. This gives the protein CASSLEGQGEKLFF.

The chain couples TRBV19 to TRBJ2-7, with 8 bases lining up with TRBD2. Germline values: CDR1 LNHDA, CDR2 SQIVND (reference sequence). CDR3 length: 18 amino acids. V shed 0 bases and J 5 bases; nucleotides not matched to a gene: 15. CDR3 loop: CASSIDGTSRAGFDEQYF. The CDR3 coding sequence is TGTGCCAGTAGTATAGATGGGACTAGTCGAGCGGGATTTGACGAGCAGTACTTC.

The J gene is TRBJ2-3, the V gene TRBV9; TRBD2 agrees at 7 bases. The CDR3 is 15 amino acids. Per the germline V gene, CDR1 is SGDLS and CDR2 is YYNGEE. V dropped 0 bases and J dropped 5; count of bases not matched to a gene: 6. In nucleotides, the CDR3 is TGTGCCAGCAGCGTAGGGGGACTAAGAATAGATACGCAGTATTTT. This translates into CASSVGGLRIDTQYF.

Concerning this clone itself: In the same sample, other DNA sequences code for this CDR3. The J gene is TRBJ2-5, the V gene TRBV5-1; D might be TRBD2 (5 bases). V lost 4 bases and J 5 bases, leaving 12 bases between the germline ends. This CDR3 region has 13 residues. Germline assignment: CDR1 SGHRS and CDR2 YFSETQ. The CDR3 sequence: CASSPDFQETQYF. Here the CDR3 DNA reads TGCGCCAGCAGCCCGGACTTTCAGGAGACCCAGTACTTC. Variable domain in full (rest from reference TRBV5-1 and TRBJ2-5): KAGVTQTPRYLIKTRGQQVTLSCSPISGHRSVSWYQQTPGQGLQFLFEYFSETQRNKGNFPGRFSGRQFSNSRSEMNVSTLELGDSALYLCASSPDFQETQYFGPGTRLLVL.

This chain uses TRBV5-4 with TRBJ2-3; TRBD2 might be the D (6 bases). The CDR3 totals 11 residues. Per the germline V gene, CDR1 is SGHNT and CDR2 is YYREEE (reference sequence). Trimming took 7 bases from V and 4 from J, leaving 7 bases between them. The CDR3 DNA follows: TGTGCCAGCCGGGAGTCAGATACGCAGTATTTT. Amino acids: CASRESDTQYF.

The chain combines TRBV13 with TRBJ2-7, with 7 bases identical to TRBD1. Germline V gene sequence: CDR1 PRHDT, CDR2 FYEKMQ (reference sequence). Trimming took 0 bases from V and 5 from J; bases not matched to a gene: 4. The CDR3 consists of 14 residues. DNA for the CDR3: TGTGCCAGCAGCTTAGGGACAGGGCTCCACGAGCAGTACTTC. Amino acid sequence: CASSLGTGLHEQYF.

V gene TRBV2 combines with J gene TRBJ2-5, with 7 bases aligning to TRBD2. The germline V gene encodes CDR1 SNHLY and CDR2 FYNNEI. Trimming removed 0 bases from V and 3 bases from J; junction bases left unmatched: 22. The CDR3 length is 21 residues. The CDR3 reads CASSEAGSQAGRPKSKETQYF. The DNA of the CDR3 is TGTGCCAGCAGTGAAGCGGGTTCCCAAGCGGGGCGACCGAAGAGCAAAGAGACCCAGTACTTC.

This clone was counted between two and nine times. This sequence joins TRBV3-1 (or the pseudogene TRBV3-2) and TRBJ1-2; D not resolved. Trimming removed 2 bases from V and 2 bases from J, with 6 bases in between. Germline V gives CDR1 LGHDT, CDR2 YNNKEL (reference sequence). This CDR3 has 13 residues. The DNA for the CDR3 is TGTGCCAGCAGCCAAAGTCAGAACTATGGCTACACCTTC. Its protein is CASSQSQNYGYTF.

This clone appeared a few times. The V gene is TRBV7-6, the J gene TRBJ2-5; 7 bases match TRBD2. The CDR3 has 13 amino acids. Germline V gene data show CDR1 as SGHVS and CDR2 as FNYEAQ. The V gene end was trimmed by 3 bases and the J gene end by 4 bases; junction bases not matched to a gene: 2. CDR3 residues: CASSLGEGETQYF. The CDR3 DNA reads TGTGCCAGCAGCTTGGGGGAGGGAGAGACCCAGTACTTC. Drawing the rest from reference TRBV7-6 and TRBJ2-5, the complete variable domain is GAGVSQSPRYKVTKRGQDVALRCDPISGHVSLYWYRQALGQGPEFLTYFNYEAQQDKSGLPNDRFSAERPEGSISTLTIQRTEQRDSAMYRCASSLGEGETQYFGPGTRLLVL.

Notes on this clone: The sample carries other DNA sequences with the same CDR3. The DNA for the CDR3 is TGTGCCAGCAGCTTAGGACAGGGTGGGAATGAGCAGTTCTTC. This translates into CASSLGQGGNEQFF. The chain couples TRBV13 to TRBJ2-1; tentatively, D is TRBD1 (6 bases). V lost 0 bases to trimming and J lost 7 bases, with 10 bases between them. The CDR3 extends over 14 amino acids. Germline CDR1 PRHDT, CDR2 FYEKMQ (reference sequence).

The chain employs TRBV6-5 and TRBJ2-3; the match to TRBD1 covers 7 bases. Germline lookup yields CDR1 MNHEY and CDR2 SVGAGI. V lost 6 bases to trimming and J lost 5 bases; unmatched junction nucleotides: 5. CDR3 size: 13 residues. Here the CDR3 reads CASSDRAGDTQYF. In DNA, the CDR3 is TGTGCCAGCAGCGACAGGGCCGGAGATACGCAGTATTTT.

This clone occurred a few times. The chain employs TRBV7-8 and TRBJ1-1, with 7 positions matching TRBD1. This CDR3 has 13 residues. CDR1 SGHVS and CDR2 FQNEAQ come from the germline V gene. V was pared by 5 bases and J by 10 bases, with 10 bases of the junction left unmatched. Here the CDR3 DNA reads TGTGCCAGCAGCCCCCGACAGGGCAGCGGAGCTTTCTTT. It encodes CASSPRQGSGAFF.

The V gene is TRBV7-8, the J gene TRBJ2-4; 15 bases align to TRBD2. The ends lost 2 bases at V and 1 base at J; junction bases unmatched: 9. The CDR3 length is 20 residues. Per the germline V gene, CDR1 is SGHVS and CDR2 is FQNEAQ. CDR3 sequence (DNA): TGTGCCAGCAGCTTATATATCGGACTAGCGGGGGGGCCTGCCAAAAACATTCAGTACTTC. Translation: CASSLYIGLAGGPAKNIQYF.

This chain joins TRBV7-2 and TRBJ2-7; no reliable D call. Trimming left V 6 bases short and J 3 bases short, with 6 bases between. Per the germline V gene, CDR1 is SGHTA and CDR2 is FQGNSA. The CDR3 spans 11 residues. The CDR3 DNA reads TGTGCCAGCAGGGGGAACTACGAGCAGTACTTC. This encodes CASRGNYEQYF.

V gene TRBV19 combines with J gene TRBJ2-3, with TRBD2 matching 11 bases. J gave up 6 bases and V 3 bases, and 5 bases lay outside the gene matches. The CDR3 has 15 residues. CDR1 and CDR2 (germline): LNHDA, SQIVND (reference sequence). The CDR3 reads CASSILAGGHDTQYF. CDR3 sequence (DNA): TGTGCCAGTAGTATCTTAGCGGGGGGGCACGATACGCAGTATTTT.

This rearrangement joins TRBV6-1 to TRBJ2-5; D is possibly TRBD1 (5 bases). Trimming left V 3 bases short and J 1 base short, with 9 bases between. There are 14 residues in the CDR3. Per the germline V gene, CDR1 is MNHNS and CDR2 is SASEGT. The CDR3 loop is CASSDHRTQETQYF. CDR3 DNA: TGTGCCAGCAGTGACCACAGGACCCAAGAGACCCAGTACTTC.

V gene TRBV9 combines with J gene TRBJ1-3, with D hard to call. Germline values: CDR1 SGDLS, CDR2 YYNGEE. With 0 bases removed from V and 9 bases from J, the gap between germline ends came to 13 bases. CDR3 length: 14 residues. CDR3 protein: CASSVGGPPSTIYF. CDR3 sequence (DNA): TGTGCCAGCAGCGTAGGGGGTCCACCATCCACCATATATTTT.

The rearrangement joins TRBV5-1 to TRBJ1-4, with D uncertain. V was trimmed by 5 bases and J by 0 bases, leaving 11 bases between them. Germline-derived CDR1 and CDR2 are SGHRS and YFSETQ. CDR3 size: 15 residues. DNA of the CDR3: TGCGCCAGCAGGCGGAGTTCAGCAACTAATGAAAAACTGTTTTTT. Its translation: CASRRSSATNEKLFF.

The CDR3 sequence: CASSGTRAPETQYF. DNA for the CDR3: TGTGCCAGCAGCGGGACTAGGGCCCCGGAGACCCAGTACTTC. This sequence joins TRBV2 and TRBJ2-5, with 8 bases that match TRBD2. The germline CDR1 and CDR2 sequences are SNHLY and FYNNEI. V shed 6 bases and J 5 bases; nucleotides not matched to a gene: 8. CDR3 length: 14 residues.